This entry features one T cell receptor (beta chain) sequence. Its antigen is as yet unknown. Primers for the PCR totalled 60 Vbeta and 13 Jbeta. Authors' analysis steps: A follow-up analysis tallied some 80 million unique TCR beta chains, roughly 11 million shared. Libraries were prepared by immunoSEQ multiplex PCR; TCRdb keeps only in-frame clonotypes and omits some of them. V and J calls and clone size are given by that table; D and trimming were obtained from the DNA. The sample shows about 160,000 clones, and about 1.7% sits with its ten largest clones. This entry comes from a study of cytomegalovirus exposure and HLA in healthy donors. Study background: Among about 190 million T cells, an earlier analysis found 120 million or so unique TCR beta sequences. Study-wide points: Excluded: some indistinguishable V segments such as TRBV6-2 and TRBV6-3. In a later analysis, productive TCRs from donors in an Asian-associated ancestry cluster reportedly carried fewer N-insertions than the cohort mean.

Trimming pared 2 bases from V and 6 bases from J, leaving 16 bases between. From germline, CDR1 is MDHEN and CDR2 SYDVKM. This CDR3 comprises 15 residues. This chain connects TRBV28 to TRBJ1-2; TRBD1 is a possible D gene (6 bases). Sequenced: PBMCs. This receptor was taken from a woman in her forties or fifties in good health and CMV-seronegative. The CDR3 loop reads CASSLVSAGADGYTF. The CDR3 coding sequence is TGTGCCAGCAGTTTAGTGTCCGCGGGGGCTGATGGCTACACCTTC.